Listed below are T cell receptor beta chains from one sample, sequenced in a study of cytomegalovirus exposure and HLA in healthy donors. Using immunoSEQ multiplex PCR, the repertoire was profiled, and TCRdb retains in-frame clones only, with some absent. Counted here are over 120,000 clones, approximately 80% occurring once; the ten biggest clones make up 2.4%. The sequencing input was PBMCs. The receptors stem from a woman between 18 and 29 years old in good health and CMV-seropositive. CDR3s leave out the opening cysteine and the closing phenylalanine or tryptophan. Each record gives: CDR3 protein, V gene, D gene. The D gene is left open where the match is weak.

ATSRESGGEQY | TRBV15 | NA
ASSQSGNEQF | TRBV2 | NA
ASSLAGGPGEQF | TRBV5-1 | TRBD2
ASSRTGARDQPQH | TRBV19 | TRBD1
ASNPLAGASYNEQF | TRBV5-1 | TRBD2
ASSEAVGVREKLF | TRBV25-1 | NA
ASSIEQGSSYEQY | TRBV19 | TRBD1
ASSVTDNYGYT | TRBV9 | NA
ASSQVKTSGGYEQF | TRBV4-3 | TRBD2
ASSSRGTDTQY | TRBV19 | TRBD1
ASSLRTGGFGTEAF | TRBV5-8 | TRBD1
ASSPGTGIYGYT | TRBV7-2 | TRBD1
ASSYDGGSSYEQY | TRBV6-5 | TRBD2
ASSERGWGDGNTIY | TRBV6-1 | NA
ASSLQGQGGTEAF | TRBV27 | TRBD1
ASSLPRGNTEAF | TRBV28 | NA
ASSQESSWTSAYSTDTQY | TRBV4-3 | TRBD2
ASSPPLGGAGGYT | TRBV6-1 | NA
ASNSPTGEGFWDQPQH | TRBV11-3 | NA
ASSYVLGTGGYGYT | TRBV6-5 | TRBD1
ASSSTTGGLGTDTQY | TRBV11-3 | TRBD1
ASRTDAGGYYGYT | TRBV2 | NA
ASSLGLAGGPDTQY | TRBV5-8 | TRBD2
ASSSTSGVGEKLF | TRBV5-1 | NA
ASSQPGQKGPKETQY | TRBV4-1 | TRBD1
ASSIGLAGAQQETQY | TRBV5-1 | TRBD2
ASSLSRGGADTQY | TRBV7-2 | TRBD2
ASSLQGLSYEQY | TRBV2 | NA
ASSVTTTPYEQY | TRBV9 | NA
ASSPDRNYGYT | TRBV18 | TRBD1
ASYRDRGEYNEQF | TRBV18 | TRBD1
ASSAGAGGPGSGNTIY | TRBV9 | NA
ASSQEQGDHTEAF | TRBV4-1 | TRBD1
ASSLLLEVWF | TRBV5-1 | NA
ASSLSGVETQY | TRBV7-2 | NA
ASSQGGQGDTEAF | TRBV13 | TRBD1
ASSPPGEVGEQF | TRBV7-9 | NA
ASNFQGPNYGYT | TRBV5-8 | NA
ASSVGEINYGYT | TRBV6-1 | NA
AWSVQGRNTEAF | TRBV30 | NA
ASSPSGQGNTEAF | TRBV18 | TRBD1
ASSLTGRNQPQH | TRBV5-6 | TRBD1
ASTLDRVEGTLH | TRBV6-5 | TRBD1
ASSREQGALGYT | TRBV11-2 | TRBD1
ASSFLPEQGNQPQH | TRBV28 | NA
ASSLPIGTGAQETQY | TRBV7-9 | TRBD1
ASSLARGSVSPLH | TRBV11-2 | NA
ASSSPRASYYEKLF | TRBV2 | NA
ASSLDREKA | TRBV5-5 | TRBD1
ASSTRRGRSGNTIY | TRBV11-2 | NA
ASSAVQGALIYGYT | TRBV19 | TRBD1
ASSQGGLAGRADTQY | TRBV4-2 | TRBD2
ASSFLPGQGDTQY | TRBV27 | TRBD1
ASRAGAALDTEAF | TRBV2 | NA
ASSSGTGGYEQY | TRBV6-5 | TRBD2
ASSSRGNYGYT | TRBV7-9 | NA
AGYLDRGKYGYT | TRBV21-1 | NA
ASSPLPGQGARDNTEAF | TRBV18 | TRBD1